Listed here are 5 T cell receptor beta chains from one sample, sequenced in a study of CD8 T cells in ankylosing spondylitis. Study-wide results and limits: For ankylosing spondylitis blood, a TCR beta motif of fewer than 10 highly homologous variants appeared characteristic.

Their antigens are not known. TCRdb called the 5' RACE reads again in MiXCR, with one record for every CDR3 protein. In the table there are 390,000 or so distinct CDR3 sequences, approximately 20% of which are singletons. Sequences were obtained from blood, either unsorted or a sorted T cell fraction (not recorded which). The source of these receptors is a male donor with ankylosing spondylitis.

This clonotype turned up a few times. This rearrangement joins TRBV10-1 to TRBJ2-2, with 7 bases identical to TRBD1. The ends lost 6 bases at V and 6 bases at J; junction bases unmatched: 10. The CDR3 sequence is 15 residues long. Germline CDR1 WNHNN, CDR2 SYGVQD (reference sequence). This CDR3 is CASSRQGVSAGELFF. DNA of the CDR3: TGCGCCAGCAGCCGACAGGGAGTATCGGCCGGGGAGCTGTTTTTT.

V and J are TRBV20-1 and TRBJ2-1, with 16 nucleotides matching TRBD2. In germline, CDR1 is DFQATT, CDR2 SNEGSKA (reference sequence). The CDR3 consists of 15 residues. V was clipped by 6 bases and J by 9 bases; unmatched bases: 8. Here the CDR3 reads CSASEGTSGRGEQFF. For the CDR3, the DNA is TGCAGTGCCTCGGAGGGGACTAGCGGGAGGGGTGAGCAGTTCTTC.

This clonotype has just a few counts. This chain connects TRBV7-2 to TRBJ2-1; the match to TRBD1 covers 9 bases. Germline-derived CDR1 and CDR2 are SGHTA and FQGNSA. V shed 5 bases, J shed 7 bases, and the junction held 15 bases outside the gene matches. This CDR3 has 17 residues. The DNA for the CDR3 is TGTGCCAGCAGCCTACTTCCGGGACAGGGCATCGGTAATGAGCAGTTCTTC. This sequence encodes CASSLLPGQGIGNEQFF.

V is TRBV6-5 and J is TRBJ2-3; possibly TRBD2 for D (6 bases). In germline, CDR1 is MNHEY, CDR2 SVGAGI. This CDR3 has 16 residues. Trimming stripped 4 bases from V and 6 bases from J, with 20 bases between. In DNA, the CDR3 is TGTGCCAGCAGTTTGTTCCGTGGAGGGTTAGGCGATACGCAGTATTTT. Its protein is CASSLFRGGLGDTQYF.

This clonotype was counted a few times. The chain carries TRBV24-1 and TRBJ2-5; D may be TRBD2 (6 bases). CDR1 is KGHDR and CDR2 is SFDVKD in the germline V gene. Trimming pared 4 bases from V and 7 bases from J, leaving 24 bases between. CDR3 length: 17 amino acids. The CDR3 region has the DNA TGTGCCACCAGTGAAACCCGCGGGGTCAGTCGGGCGGGGACCCAGTACTTC. Translation gives CATSETRGVSRAGTQYF.